This T cell receptor (beta chain) was retrieved from a study of blood T cell repertoires in COVID-19. Turning to the study itself: Sites across the United States, Italy and Spain contributed samples from acute and convalescent COVID-19. The cDNA or gDNA used as material had been derived from T cells, B-cell-depleted T cells, or PBMCs.

Using immunoSEQ multiplex PCR, the repertoire was profiled, and TCRdb retains in-frame clones only, with some absent. Here the sample spans 220,000 or so clones, 80% being singletons. This CDR3 contains 15 residues. V lost 4 bases to trimming and J lost 4 bases; unmatched junction nucleotides: 7. Per the germline V gene, CDR1 is SGHAT and CDR2 is FQNNGV. The J gene is TRBJ2-1, the V gene TRBV11-2; 7 nucleotides line up with TRBD2. The sequence was collected from a woman aged 70-85 years with acute or convalescent COVID-19. The sequenced material came from peripheral blood. The CDR3 region has the DNA TGTGCCAGCAGCTCCACGGGAGGTGCGTACAATGAGCAGTTCTTC. It is translated as CASSSTGGAYNEQFF.